A single sample is the source of the 6 T cell receptor beta chains below, sequenced in a study of identical twins' blood T cells. MiXCR was run by TCRdb on the 5' RACE reads, yielding one entry per CDR3 protein. Of 400,000 or so distinct CDR3 sequences listed, about 28% are singletons. The sequencing input was PBMCs. The source is a woman aged 18 to 55 in good health.

This clonotype has only a few counts. The gene calls are TRBV20-1 and TRBJ2-2; 13 nucleotides agree with TRBD2. There are 16 residues in the CDR3. V lost 6 bases to trimming and J lost 2 bases; unmatched junction nucleotides: 6. Germline V gene data show CDR1 as DFQATT and CDR2 as SNEGSKA (reference sequence). CDR3 coding DNA: TGCAGTGCCGGGGGACTAGCGGGAAAAAACACCGGGGAGCTGTTTTTT. It codes for CSAGGLAGKNTGELFF.

This sequence joins TRBV6-1 and TRBJ1-6; D remains unclear. V was cut by 4 bases and J by 11 bases, with 12 bases left in between. CDR3 length equals 13 residues. CDR1 MNHNS and CDR2 SASEGT come from the germline V gene. This CDR3 is CASSGIREAPLHF. In DNA form, the CDR3 reads TGTGCCAGCAGTGGAATAAGGGAGGCACCCCTCCACTTT.

The V call is TRBV5-1, the J call TRBJ1-4, with D perhaps TRBD1 (6 bases). The CDR3 extends over 14 amino acids. V lost 4 bases and J 7 bases, leaving 14 bases between the germline ends. CDR1 is SGHRS, CDR2 YFSETQ, per germline. In DNA form, the CDR3 reads TGCGCCAGCAGCCTTTCCAGAGGGGGTGAAAAACTGTTTTTT. It codes for CASSLSRGGEKLFF.

This chain uses TRBV27 with TRBJ2-2; 10 nucleotides agree with TRBD1. V shed 6 bases, J shed 7 bases, and the junction held 8 bases outside the gene matches. Germline loops: CDR1 MNHEY, CDR2 SMNVEV (reference sequence). The CDR3 runs to 15 residues. The CDR3 is CASSFRDRGNGELFF. The CDR3, as DNA: TGTGCCAGCAGCTTCCGGGACAGGGGTAACGGGGAGCTGTTTTTT.

In this sample, this clonotype turned up many times. This chain connects TRBV3-1 to TRBJ1-3; D is uncertain. CDR3 length: 14 amino acids. V lost 4 bases, J lost 0 bases, and 7 bases lay in between. Germline CDR1 reads LGHDT; CDR2 reads YNNKEL (reference sequence). DNA of the CDR3: TGTGCCAGCAGCCTCCGGGACTCTGGAAACACCATATATTTT. The encoded protein is CASSLRDSGNTIYF.

This clonotype appeared a few times. The chain uses TRBV19 and TRBJ2-1; 14 positions agree with TRBD2. CDR3 size: 16 residues. V was pared by 6 bases and J by 8 bases, with 9 bases of the junction left unmatched. Germline CDR1 reads LNHDA; CDR2 reads SQIVND (reference sequence). CDR3 sequence (DNA): TGTGCCAGTAGACCCACCGGACTAGCGGGGGGATATGAGCAGTTCTTC. As protein: CASRPTGLAGGYEQFF.